The next 32 T cell receptor beta chains were all read from a single sample in a study of brain T cells in children with intractable seizures (TCRdb year 2021). Per the publication, the time point label means: blood from clinic visit 5 months post-surgery; TSC patient then seizure free. Libraries were prepared through the immunoSEQ multiplex PCR assay. The source is immuneACCESS, and TCRdb retained only in-frame sequences with V and J called. Part of the clones is not carried over; for the studies checked, unresolved V genes explain less than half of this, and the remainder is unexplained. Across this sample there are about 350,000 clones, with over 90% seen only once. The top ten clonotypes cover approximately 5% of the sample. The sequenced sample was peripheral blood, obtained approximately 5 months after surgery. Receptor source: a boy under two years old with tuberous sclerosis and intractable seizures.

This chain joins TRBV27 and TRBJ1-2; D unclear. Per the germline V gene, CDR1 is MNHEY and CDR2 is SMNVEV (reference sequence). The V end was cut by 2 bases, the J end by 5 bases, with 15 bases between. There are 15 residues in the CDR3. CDR3 region: CASSLEGSGVYGYTF. Written as DNA, the CDR3 is TGTGCCAGCAGTTTAGAAGGGAGTGGGGTTTATGGCTACACCTTC.

CDR3 sequence: CASSWEPRGLGSPLHF. CDR3 sequence (DNA): TGTGCCAGCAGTTGGGAGCCGCGGGGGCTCGGGTCACCCCTCCACTTT. The chain is built from TRBV5-4 and TRBJ1-6, with a tentative D call TRBD1 (6 bases). This CDR3 has 16 residues. CDR1 is SGHNT, CDR2 YYREEE, per germline (reference sequence). V was trimmed by 5 bases and J by 10 bases, leaving 22 bases between them.

This clone was recorded only once. The genes are TRBV19 and TRBJ1-2, with D hard to call. Trimming took 3 bases from V and 1 from J, leaving 12 bases between them. CDR1 and CDR2 from the germline V gene are LNHDA and SQIVND (reference sequence). This CDR3 is built from 15 residues. The CDR3 nucleotides read TGTGCCAGTAGTATTGGGCAGAAGAATAACTATGGCTACACCTTC. This codes for CASSIGQKNNYGYTF.

This sequence joins TRBV6-5 and TRBJ1-5, with D hard to call. This CDR3 is 15 amino acids long. Trimming took off 4 bases at V and 1 base at J, with 11 bases between the two ends. CDR1 and CDR2 (germline): MNHEY, SVGAGI. The CDR3, as DNA: TGTGCCAGCAGTTGGACGGCAAACAGCAATCAGCCCCAGCATTTT. Its translation is CASSWTANSNQPQHF.

The genes are TRBV9 and TRBJ1-1, with TRBD1 as a possible D gene (5 bases). This CDR3 is built from 15 residues. The germline gives CDR1 SGDLS, CDR2 YYNGEE. The V gene lost 1 base and the J gene lost 1 base, with 11 bases spanning the gap. CDR3 nucleotides: TGTGCCAGCAGCGTATCGGCAGGGTGGAACACTGAAGCTTTCTTT. This codes for CASSVSAGWNTEAFF.

This chain links TRBV23-1 with TRBJ2-2, with D perhaps matching TRBD1 (5 bases). TRBV23-1 is noted as an ORF with a role that remains uncertain. The CDR3 is 15 amino acids. Trimming took off 4 bases at V and 1 base at J, with 10 bases between the two ends. DNA for the CDR3: TGCGCCAGCAGTCCCATGGGGCGGAACACCGGGGAGCTGTTTTTT. Translated, it gives CASSPMGRNTGELFF.

The chain joins TRBV5-1 to TRBJ2-3, with D maybe TRBD1 (6 bases). CDR1 and CDR2 from the germline V gene are SGHRS and YFSETQ. The length of the CDR3 is 14 residues. With 4 bases removed from V and 0 bases from J, the gap between germline ends came to 9 bases. The CDR3 nucleotides read TGCGCCAGCAGCGGGACACATAGCACAGATACGCAGTATTTT. Amino acids: CASSGTHSTDTQYF.

The chain has TRBV9 and TRBJ1-2; no reliable D call. The CDR3 loop spans 14 amino acids. V was pared by 4 bases and J by 1 base, with 11 bases between. The germline gives CDR1 SGDLS, CDR2 YYNGEE. The CDR3 reads CASSPEYYNYGYTF. As DNA, the CDR3 is TGTGCCAGCAGCCCCGAGTATTATAACTATGGCTACACCTTC.

In this sample, this clone turned up once. Other DNA sequences in this sample translate to the same CDR3. The chain joins TRBV7-9 to TRBJ2-7; perhaps TRBD2 as D (5 bases). The germline CDR1 and CDR2 sequences are SEHNR and FQNEAQ (reference sequence). The CDR3 runs 12 residues. The ends were cut back, 3 bases at V and 4 bases at J, with 7 bases in the middle. In DNA form, the CDR3 reads TGTGCCAGCAGCTTTTCGGGGTACGAGCAGTACTTC. Its protein is CASSFSGYEQYF.

The chain has TRBV2 and TRBJ2-7; 11 nucleotides line up with TRBD2. Looked up from germline, CDR1 is SNHLY and CDR2 is FYNNEI. V gave up 8 bases and J gave up 1 base; unmatched junction bases: 10. The CDR3 consists of 16 residues. The CDR3: CASYPTSGSPSYEQYF. CDR3 sequence (DNA): TGTGCCAGCTACCCCACTAGCGGGAGTCCTTCCTACGAGCAGTACTTC.

V is TRBV29-1 and J is TRBJ2-5; possibly TRBD1 for D (6 bases). The CDR3 has 13 residues. V lost 2 bases to trimming and J lost 3 bases, with 10 bases between them. CDR1 is SQVTM and CDR2 is ANQGSEA in the germline V gene. The CDR3 here is CSVEQGSKETQYF. CDR3 DNA: TGCAGCGTTGAACAGGGGTCCAAAGAGACCCAGTACTTC.

The gene calls are TRBV5-1 and TRBJ2-1; 8 positions match TRBD2. The V gene end was trimmed by 4 bases and the J gene end by 7 bases; junction bases not matched to a gene: 10. Germline lookup yields CDR1 SGHRS and CDR2 YFSETQ. This CDR3 comprises 15 residues. The CDR3: CASSASGGPSNEQFF. As DNA, the CDR3 is TGCGCCAGCAGCGCTTCGGGAGGGCCCTCGAATGAGCAGTTCTTC. The complete variable domain, with remaining parts taken from reference TRBV5-1 and TRBJ2-1, reads KAGVTQTPRYLIKTRGQQVTLSCSPISGHRSVSWYQQTPGQGLQFLFEYFSETQRNKGNFPGRFSGRQFSNSRSEMNVSTLELGDSALYLCASSASGGPSNEQFFGPGTRLTVL.

The chain is built from TRBV5-6 and TRBJ2-4, with 8 bases aligning to TRBD1. This CDR3 is 16 amino acids long. Germline CDR1 is SGHDT and CDR2 is YYEEEE. V dropped 3 bases and J dropped 0; count of bases not matched to a gene: 5. The CDR3 reads CASSSPGQGAKNIQYF. Here the CDR3 DNA reads TGTGCCAGCAGCTCACCTGGACAGGGAGCCAAAAACATTCAGTACTTC.

The chain has TRBV27 and TRBJ2-3; 8 positions match TRBD2. V dropped 6 bases and J dropped 4; count of bases not matched to a gene: 6. The CDR3 runs 14 residues. The germline V gene encodes CDR1 MNHEY and CDR2 SMNVEV (reference sequence). CDR3 DNA: TGTGCCAGCAGCTTCCGGGGGGGCGCAGATACGCAGTATTTT. The encoded protein is CASSFRGGADTQYF.

The chain joins TRBV30 to TRBJ1-2, with 7 positions matching TRBD1. This CDR3 spans 16 amino acids. Trimming removed 5 bases from V and 4 bases from J; junction bases left unmatched: 16. The germline CDR1 and CDR2 sequences are GTSNPN and SVGIG (reference sequence). This CDR3 is CAWGGRRQGVTYGYTF. CDR3 nucleotide sequence: TGTGCCTGGGGCGGACGTCGGCAGGGGGTGACCTATGGCTACACCTTC.

To note about this clone: The junction shows a germline mismatch at one end, possibly a read error. The chain joins TRBV11-2 to TRBJ1-1; D not certain. CDR1 and CDR2 from the germline V gene are SGHAT and FQNNGV. The CDR3 length is 13 residues. The CDR3 loop reads CASCLQESTEAFF. The CDR3 DNA reads TGTGCCAGCTGCTTACAAGAGAGCACTGAAGCTTTCTTT.

The chain is built from TRBV2 and TRBJ2-3, with 9 bases fitting TRBD1. CDR1 and CDR2 (germline): SNHLY, FYNNEI. The CDR3 consists of 17 residues. V lost 7 bases to trimming and J lost 2 bases; unmatched junction nucleotides: 13. The DNA of the CDR3 is TGTGCCAGCAATTACAGGGGGCGCCGGGAGGACACAGATACGCAGTATTTT. Translating gives CASNYRGRREDTDTQYF. Filled out from reference TRBV2 and TRBJ2-3, the complete variable domain reads EPEVTQTPSHQVTQMGQEVILRCVPISNHLYFYWYRQILGQKVEFLVSFYNNEISEKSEIFDDQFSVERPDGSNFTLKIRSTKLEDSAMYFCASNYRGRREDTDTQYFGPGTRLTVL.

V usage is TRBV27 and J usage is TRBJ2-7, with 9 nucleotides matching TRBD2. Germline V gene lookup returns CDR1 MNHEY and CDR2 SMNVEV (reference sequence). The ends lost 0 bases at V and 3 bases at J; junction bases unmatched: 3. This CDR3 is 15 amino acids long. This CDR3 is CASSLSTSGNYEQYF. CDR3 DNA: TGTGCCAGCAGTTTATCGACTAGCGGAAACTACGAGCAGTACTTC.

V and J are TRBV27 and TRBJ2-7; 13 bases line up with TRBD2. Losses at the gene ends were 4 bases for V and 11 bases for J; bases not matched to a gene: 5. Germline CDR1 MNHEY, CDR2 SMNVEV (reference sequence). This CDR3 is 13 amino acids long. DNA for the CDR3: TGTGCCAGCAGTTGGGGACTAGCGGGGAGGAAGTACTTC. Translation: CASSWGLAGRKYF.

This rearrangement joins TRBV3-1 (or the pseudogene TRBV3-2) to TRBJ2-5; 9 bases map to TRBD2. The germline V gene has CDR1 LGHDT and CDR2 YNNKEL (reference sequence). V shed 4 bases and J 4 bases; nucleotides not matched to a gene: 7. This CDR3 spans 15 amino acids. Here the CDR3 DNA reads TGTGCCAGCAGCCGCCCGGCGGGAGGGGGAGAGACCCAGTACTTC. Encoded protein: CASSRPAGGGETQYF.

The chain's CDR3 is CASSHREGVPEGGYTF. The CDR3 DNA is TGTGCCAGCAGCCACCGAGAAGGGGTACCGGAGGGTGGCTACACCTTC. The rearrangement joins TRBV4-2 to TRBJ1-2; possibly TRBD1 for D (5 bases). Germline CDR1 and CDR2: LGHNA and YNFKEQ. The V and J ends lost 3 bases and 7 bases respectively, with 21 bases between them. There are 16 residues in the CDR3.

The CDR3 DNA reads TGTGCCAGCAGCTTCGGTTCGGATCAAGAGACCCAGTACTTC. Amino acid sequence: CASSFGSDQETQYF. V is TRBV5-6 and J is TRBJ2-5; the D is unclear. Deletions cut 2 bases from V and 2 bases from J, with 10 bases between. Germline V lookup: CDR1 SGHDT, CDR2 YYEEEE. The CDR3 loop spans 14 amino acids. The whole variable domain, remainder taken from reference TRBV5-6 and TRBJ2-5, is DAGVTQSPTHLIKTRGQQVTLRCSPKSGHDTVSWYQQALGQGPQFIFQYYEEEERQRGNFPDRFSGHQFPNYSSELNVNALLLGDSALYLCASSFGSDQETQYFGPGTRLLVL.

CDR3 in amino acids: CASSLVAGSTDTQYF. CDR3 bases: TGTGCCAGCAGCTTAGTGGCGGGAAGCACAGATACGCAGTATTTT. The chain is built from TRBV7-2 and TRBJ2-3, with D tentatively TRBD2 (6 bases). The germline V gene encodes CDR1 SGHTA and CDR2 FQGNSA. Trimming took off 1 base at V and 0 bases at J, with 8 bases between the two ends. The CDR3 is 15 residues long.

This chain uses TRBV11-2 with TRBJ1-2; D is perhaps TRBD1 (5 bases). Germline V gene sequence: CDR1 SGHAT, CDR2 FQNNGV. The V and J ends lost 1 base and 1 base respectively, with 13 bases between them. The CDR3 is 16 residues long. The CDR3 DNA reads as TGTGCCAGCAGCTTAGTAGGCGGCAGGGATAACTATGGCTACACCTTC. The encoded protein is CASSLVGGRDNYGYTF. Variable domain in full (rest from reference TRBV11-2 and TRBJ1-2): EAGVAQSPRYKIIEKRQSVAFWCNPISGHATLYWYQQILGQGPKLLIQFQNNGVVDDSQLPKDRFSAERLKGVDSTLKIQPAKLEDSAVYLCASSLVGGRDNYGYTFGSGTRLTVV.

The sample holds one count of this clone. This chain connects TRBV18 to TRBJ2-7, with 9 bases that match TRBD2. V shed 3 bases, J shed 2 bases, and the junction held 20 bases outside the gene matches. The germline V gene has CDR1 KGHSH and CDR2 LQKENI. The CDR3 length is 20 residues. CDR3 coding DNA: TGTGCCAGCTCACCTAAGAGGGAATTTAATCTTAGCGGGAGAACCTACGAGCAGTACTTC. It specifies CASSPKREFNLSGRTYEQYF.

The J gene is TRBJ2-1, the V gene TRBV7-2; 9 bases are shared with TRBD2. The germline gives CDR1 SGHTA, CDR2 FQGNSA. The CDR3 has 15 amino acids. Losses at the gene ends were 0 bases for V and 6 bases for J; bases not matched to a gene: 3. DNA of the CDR3: TGTGCCAGCAGCTTAGCGAAGACTAGCGGCAATGAGCAGTTCTTC. This sequence encodes CASSLAKTSGNEQFF.

The chain is built from TRBV19 and TRBJ1-2, with D uncertain. Germline CDR1 is LNHDA and CDR2 is SQIVND (reference sequence). The CDR3 has 10 residues. Deletions cut 6 bases from V and 5 bases from J, with 4 bases between. CDR3 DNA: TGTGCCAGTAGGGGATATGGCTACACCTTC. Translated, it gives CASRGYGYTF. The full variable domain, with the rest looked up from reference TRBV19 and TRBJ1-2, is DGGITQSPKYLFRKEGQNVTLSCEQNLNHDAMYWYRQDPGQGLRLIYYSQIVNDFQKGDIAEGYSVSREKKESFPLTVTSAQKNPTAFYLCASRGYGYTFGSGTRLTVV.

The chain recombines TRBV30 with TRBJ2-3; no clear D. CDR1 and CDR2 (germline): GTSNPN, SVGIG (reference sequence). CDR3 length: 14 amino acids. V was pared by 2 bases and J by 2 bases, with 11 bases between. The CDR3 is CAWSSDRTTDTQYF. DNA for the CDR3: TGTGCCTGGAGTTCTGACCGGACCACAGATACGCAGTATTTT.

The J gene is TRBJ1-1, the V gene TRBV19; the match to TRBD1 covers 8 bases. Trimming at V came to 4 bases and at J to 4 bases, leaving 2 bases not matched to a gene. The germline CDR1 and CDR2 sequences are LNHDA and SQIVND (reference sequence). This CDR3 is built from 13 residues. The CDR3 region is CASSTGGITEAFF. CDR3 nucleotides: TGTGCCAGTAGTACAGGGGGCATCACTGAAGCTTTCTTT.

The V call is TRBV6-5, the J call TRBJ1-1, with D maybe TRBD1 (5 bases). This CDR3 comprises 16 residues. CDR1 MNHEY and CDR2 SVGAGI come from the germline V gene. Trimming shortened V by 3 bases and J by 3 bases, and 17 bases separated the two germline ends. The DNA of the CDR3 is TGTGCCAGCAGTTATGGGGACGGCCGGTGGTACACTGAAGCTTTCTTT. This gives the protein CASSYGDGRWYTEAFF.

The gene calls are TRBV7-9 and TRBJ2-3; tentatively, D is TRBD1 or TRBD2 (6 bases each). V lost 1 base and J lost 4, with 9 bases in between. Germline V gene sequence: CDR1 SEHNR, CDR2 FQNEAQ (reference sequence). The CDR3 runs to 14 residues. CDR3 bases: TGTGCCAGCAGCTTAGTAGGGGGGCCAGATACGCAGTATTTT. Protein product: CASSLVGGPDTQYF.

The chain is built from TRBV12-3 or TRBV12-4 and TRBJ2-5; D remains unclear. The CDR3 contains 12 residues. The V gene lost 7 bases and the J gene lost 4 bases, with 10 bases spanning the gap. CDR3 sequence: CASTSWGETQYF. The CDR3 bases are TGTGCCAGCACCTCTTGGGGAGAGACCCAGTACTTC.